The next 15 T cell receptor beta chains were all read from a single sample in a study of blood T cell repertoires in COVID-19. Clones were sequenced by immunoSEQ multiplex PCR, and TCRdb holds only the in-frame ones, with some missing. The data hold fewer than 300,000 clones, with around 83% observed a single time. Source material: peripheral blood. These receptor sequences come from a man at least 80 years old with acute or convalescent COVID-19.

This chain connects TRBV28 to TRBJ2-4; TRBD1 aligns across 7 bases. The J segment lost 3 bases and the V segment lost 6 bases, leaving 8 bases of the junction unmatched. The CDR3 runs to 15 residues. Germline values: CDR1 MDHEN, CDR2 SYDVKM. CDR3 sequence (DNA): TGTGCCAGCAGCTCTAGACAGGGTGACAAAAACATTCAGTACTTC. Translation gives CASSSRQGDKNIQYF.

V is TRBV24-1 and J is TRBJ2-5, with a weak D call TRBD1 (6 bases). Trimming pared 2 bases from V and 1 base from J, leaving 13 bases between. The germline gives CDR1 KGHDR, CDR2 SFDVKD. This CDR3 has 16 amino acids. The CDR3 sequence is CATSDSRQERQETQYF. The CDR3 coding sequence is TGTGCCACCAGTGATTCTAGACAGGAGCGCCAAGAGACCCAGTACTTC.

This clone was counted once. The chain joins TRBV28 to TRBJ1-2, with D uncertain. V lost 6 bases and J 3 bases, leaving 5 bases between the germline ends. Germline CDR1 MDHEN, CDR2 SYDVKM. The CDR3 runs 11 residues. In DNA form, the CDR3 reads TGTGCCAGCAGCCGCGACTATGGCTACACCTTC. It is translated as CASSRDYGYTF.

This clone appeared a few times. The chain has TRBV10-3 and TRBJ2-3, with TRBD2 identical over 10 bases. This CDR3 spans 16 amino acids. Germline-derived CDR1 and CDR2 are ENHRY and SYGVKD. Trimming cost V 0 bases and J 9 bases; bases outside gene matches: 9. For the CDR3, the DNA is TGTGCCATCAGTGAGTCGGCTAGCGGGGGAGGTGGAACGCAGTATTTT. This codes for CAISESASGGGGTQYF.

The count of this clone is one. The V and J genes are TRBV5-1 and TRBJ2-6; TRBD2 might be the D (5 bases). CDR1 and CDR2 from the germline V gene are SGHRS and YFSETQ. CDR3 size: 17 residues. The ends were cut back, 4 bases at V and 0 bases at J, with 14 bases in the middle. In DNA, the CDR3 is TGCGCCAGCAGCGTGGTTCCCGGGAACTCTGGGGCCAACGTCCTGACTTTC. Protein product: CASSVVPGNSGANVLTF.

This clone was seen a single time. The chain links TRBV7-2 to TRBJ2-7; a weak D match, TRBD2 (6 bases). CDR3 size: 16 residues. Germline lookup yields CDR1 SGHTA and CDR2 FQGNSA. V shed 5 bases and J shed 2 bases, with 19 bases lying between them. As DNA, the CDR3 is TGTGCCAGCAGCCGTAAGTTTCAGGGACTCACCTACGAGCAGTACTTC. Its protein product is CASSRKFQGLTYEQYF. The variable domain in full, completed from reference TRBV7-2 and TRBJ2-7, reads GAGVSQSPSNKVTEKGKDVELRCDPISGHTALYWYRQSLGQGLEFLIYFQGNSAPDKSGLPSDRFSAERTGGSVSTLTIQRTQQEDSAVYLCASSRKFQGLTYEQYFGPGTRLTVT.

This clone was detected only once. CDR3 coding DNA: TGTGCCAGCAGCTATAACAGGGGTTTCACTGAAGCTTTCTTT. Encoded protein: CASSYNRGFTEAFF. The V gene is TRBV7-9, the J gene TRBJ1-1; 7 nucleotides align to TRBD1. The germline gives CDR1 SEHNR, CDR2 FQNEAQ (reference sequence). The ends lost 4 bases at V and 4 bases at J; junction bases unmatched: 6. CDR3 length equals 14 residues.

The genes are TRBV10-3 and TRBJ1-2; D is unclear. Germline assignment: CDR1 ENHRY and CDR2 SYGVKD. This CDR3 spans 16 amino acids. V was clipped by 0 bases and J by 5 bases, with 16 bases between them. For the CDR3, the DNA is TGTGCCATCAGTGAGTCGATCCTAGCCGATGAGTATGGCTACACCTTC. This codes for CAISESILADEYGYTF.

This sequence joins TRBV6-1 and TRBJ2-1; 8 bases match TRBD2. CDR1 and CDR2 from the germline V gene are MNHNS and SASEGT. CDR3 size: 17 residues. V trimming: 0 bases; J trimming: 4 bases; junction bases outside the gene matches: 8. CDR3: CASSEAPGLAYYNEQFF. CDR3 nucleotide sequence: TGTGCCAGCAGTGAAGCGCCCGGACTAGCCTATTACAATGAGCAGTTCTTC.

The J gene is TRBJ1-5, the V gene TRBV7-2; no definite D call. This CDR3 region has 13 residues. The germline V gene encodes CDR1 SGHTA and CDR2 FQGNSA. V lost 1 base and J 7 bases, leaving 8 bases between the germline ends. CDR3 in DNA: TGTGCCAGCAGCTTAGTGTCTTCCCAGCCCCAGCATTTT. It encodes CASSLVSSQPQHF.

In this sample, this clone turned up once. The chain is built from TRBV28 and TRBJ2-1; 13 bases are a match to TRBD2. Germline values: CDR1 MDHEN, CDR2 SYDVKM. Germline trimming cut 5 bases from V and 7 bases from J; bases unmatched to any gene: 11. The CDR3 runs to 17 residues. CDR3 in amino acids: CASSPRTSGRTGNEQFF. The CDR3 region has the DNA TGTGCCAGCAGTCCGAGGACTAGCGGGAGAACTGGAAATGAGCAGTTCTTC.

This clone occurred once. The J gene is TRBJ2-1, the V gene TRBV28; D possibly corresponds to TRBD1 (5 bases). There are 15 residues in the CDR3. The V and J ends lost 1 base and 7 bases respectively, with 14 bases between them. Germline CDR1 reads MDHEN; CDR2 reads SYDVKM. CDR3 protein: CASSLLSGLRNEQFF. CDR3 in DNA: TGTGCCAGCAGTTTATTGTCAGGGTTGAGGAATGAGCAGTTCTTC. The full variable domain, in which reference TRBV28 and TRBJ2-1 provide the parts outside the CDR3, is DVKVTQSSRYLVKRTGEKVFLECVQDMDHENMFWYRQDPGLGLRLIYFSYDVKMKEKGDIPEGYSVSREKKERFSLILESASTNQTSMYLCASSLLSGLRNEQFFGPGTRLTVL.

The V gene is TRBV19, the J gene TRBJ1-5; D is unclear. The CDR3 length is 14 residues. The germline V and J ends were trimmed by 5 bases and 7 bases, with 15 bases remaining between them. Germline lookup yields CDR1 LNHDA and CDR2 SQIVND (reference sequence). The CDR3, as DNA: TGTGCCAGTAGTCTCGGTCCCCCTTCGCAGCCCCAGCATTTT. Its translation is CASSLGPPSQPQHF.

Only a few counts were recorded for this clone. The V and J genes are TRBV18 and TRBJ2-7; 8 nucleotides match TRBD1. The V gene's germline CDR1 is KGHSH and CDR2 LQKENI. Trimming cost V 3 bases and J 0 bases; bases outside gene matches: 4. The CDR3 loop spans 15 amino acids. The CDR3 sequence is CASSPGTGVSYEQYF. CDR3 DNA: TGTGCCAGCTCACCTGGGACAGGAGTCTCCTACGAGCAGTACTTC.

The chain combines TRBV5-1 with TRBJ2-7, with 8 bases matching TRBD1. The trim removed 5 bases at V and 5 bases at J, leaving 12 bases unmatched. Per the germline V gene, CDR1 is SGHRS and CDR2 is YFSETQ. This CDR3 has 15 amino acids. CDR3 sequence: CASRSQTGAGHEQYF. The DNA of the CDR3 is TGCGCCAGCAGAAGCCAGACAGGGGCTGGACACGAGCAGTACTTC.